This TCR beta chain was recovered during a study of regulatory and conventional T cells in RAG deficiency. Measured with immunoSEQ multiplex PCR; TCRdb has only the in-frame clones, and not every one. The sample gives 25,000 to 35,000 clones, 75% to 95% of which show up once; roughly 0.83% is in the top ten. To note about this clone: Its matching antigen is unknown.

The sorted regulatory T cells were CD4+, CD25-high and CD127-low, with genomic DNA sequenced. CDR1 and CDR2 (germline): SGHRS, YFSETQ. Deletions cut 1 base from V and 0 bases from J, with 9 bases between. The CDR3 covers 15 residues. The study's findings and limits: Other subsets showed about 9-fold reductions, but Treg unique TCR beta sequences fell about 92-fold in these patients. Patient subsets had shorter CDR3s; Omenn Treg-Tconv overlap exceeded 85%. RAG-deficient patients showed markedly lower Shannon entropy and higher Simpson indices than control T-cell subsets.

This sample was also put to use in a study of regulatory T cells. According to that study: The PCR used 52 TRBV and 13 TRBJ primers. In patients, unique TRB V-J pairs were restricted and V/J usage skewed, especially in Tregs.

Material for sequencing was Tregs sorted from blood. The sequence derives from a human donor in good health. This chain links TRBV5-1 with TRBJ2-3; possibly TRBD1 for D (6 bases). CDR3 in amino acids: CASSLNRASTDTQYF. CDR3 DNA: TGCGCCAGCAGCTTGAACAGGGCTAGCACAGATACGCAGTATTTT.